A single sample gave rise to the 32 T cell receptor beta chains below, sequenced in a study of response to subunit inactivated influenza vaccine. TCRdb re-analysed the RT-PCR reads in MiXCR, keeping a single row per CDR3 protein. Of 280,000 or so distinct CDR3 sequences listed, 20% to 25% are singletons. The sample here was PBMCs from blood, taken roughly 20 months after vaccination. Receptors originate from a man aged 50-75 years who received an inactivated influenza vaccine.

This clonotype was counted ten times or more. This rearrangement joins TRBV4-1 to TRBJ2-1; D might be TRBD1 or TRBD2, each matching 5 bases. The CDR3 is made up of 14 amino acids. Germline CDR1 is MGHRA and CDR2 is YSYEKL. V was pared by 4 bases and J by 9 bases, with 16 bases between. In DNA, the CDR3 is TGCGCCAGCAGCCTCCCTGAAAGTGGGGGTGAGCAGTTCTTC. This encodes CASSLPESGGEQFF.

The chain has TRBV12-3 or TRBV12-4 and TRBJ2-5, with D perhaps TRBD2 (6 bases). Between the trimmed V and J ends, which lost 7 bases and 4 bases, there was a span of 22 bases. The CDR3 runs 16 residues. Written as DNA, the CDR3 is TGTGCCAGCACGAACAGGAACCGCGGGGCCGGAGAGACCCAGTACTTC. Its protein product is CASTNRNRGAGETQYF.

The V gene is TRBV10-3, the J gene TRBJ2-7; D not resolved. The CDR3 is made up of 13 amino acids. V was clipped by 8 bases and J by 7 bases, with 18 bases between them. Germline V lookup: CDR1 ENHRY, CDR2 SYGVKD. The chain's CDR3 is CAIALGREGEQYF. CDR3 bases: TGTGCCATCGCCCTCGGCCGAGAAGGGGAGCAGTACTTC.

This clonotype has at least ten counts. The chain links TRBV19 to TRBJ1-2; D remains unclear. This CDR3 comprises 14 residues. CDR1 and CDR2 from the germline V gene are LNHDA and SQIVND (reference sequence). V was clipped by 5 bases and J by 2 bases, with 12 bases between them. The CDR3 sequence: CASSRRELNYGYTF. Written as DNA, the CDR3 is TGTGCCAGTAGTCGGCGGGAGCTCAACTATGGCTACACCTTC.

This clonotype was observed at least ten times. The chain employs TRBV7-9 and TRBJ1-4; 9 bases agree with TRBD1. CDR1 and CDR2 (germline): SEHNR, FQNEAQ (reference sequence). The CDR3 is 14 amino acids. J was trimmed by 3 bases and V by 8 bases; bases with no gene match: 4. DNA for the CDR3: TGTGCCAGCGGCTACAGGGGGCCTAATGAAAAACTGTTTTTT. It codes for CASGYRGPNEKLFF.

V and J are TRBV9 and TRBJ1-6; 10 bases match TRBD1. The CDR3 length is 15 residues. Per germline, CDR1 SGDLS and CDR2 YYNGEE. With 1 base clipped from V and 7 bases from J, the junction kept 2 bases outside the gene matches. CDR3 nucleotides: TGTGCCAGCAGCGTAAGGGACAGGGGAAATTCACCCCTCCACTTT. This sequence encodes CASSVRDRGNSPLHF.

The DNA of the CDR3 is TGTGCCAGCAGCGTCAGGGGCACCTACGAGCAGTACTTC. Translating gives CASSVRGTYEQYF. The rearrangement joins TRBV2 to TRBJ2-7; maybe TRBD1 (6 bases). Germline CDR1 is SNHLY and CDR2 is FYNNEI. The CDR3 has 13 residues. Trimming took 6 bases from V and 2 from J, leaving 11 bases between them.

The chain is built from TRBV28 and TRBJ2-3, with D perhaps matching TRBD1 (6 bases). V was shortened by 5 bases and J by 0 bases, with 12 bases between the two germline ends. The CDR3 consists of 15 residues. Looked up from germline, CDR1 is MDHEN and CDR2 is SYDVKM. The CDR3 loop reads CASSPLDSSTDTQYF. CDR3 coding DNA: TGTGCCAGCAGTCCGCTGGACAGCAGCACAGATACGCAGTATTTT.

The chain is built from TRBV6-1 and TRBJ2-1, with 10 bases aligning to TRBD2. The CDR3 covers 15 residues. Trimming at V came to 6 bases and at J to 10 bases, leaving 12 bases not matched to a gene. In germline, CDR1 is MNHNS, CDR2 SASEGT. CDR3 residues: CASRIYPSGSWEQFF. In nucleotides, the CDR3 is TGTGCCAGCAGGATTTACCCTAGCGGGAGCTGGGAGCAGTTCTTC.

This chain uses TRBV6-2 or TRBV6-3 with TRBJ1-2; 8 bases agree with TRBD1. V lost 7 bases, J lost 3 bases, and 10 bases stayed unmatched. This CDR3 is 15 amino acids long. Germline values: CDR1 MNHEY, CDR2 SVGEGT. CDR3 protein: CASTLHGTGYYGYTF. The CDR3 nucleotides read TGTGCCAGCACTTTACATGGGACAGGATACTATGGCTACACCTTC.

The chain employs TRBV4-2 and TRBJ1-1; D is uncertain. The ends were cut back, 1 base at V and 3 bases at J, with 12 bases in the middle. Germline V lookup: CDR1 LGHNA, CDR2 YNFKEQ. The CDR3 is made up of 15 amino acids. The CDR3 reads CASSQVSGLDTEAFF. Written as DNA, the CDR3 is TGTGCCAGCAGCCAAGTTTCGGGGTTGGACACTGAAGCTTTCTTT.

The V gene is TRBV7-9, the J gene TRBJ1-1; tentatively, D is TRBD1 (5 bases). The CDR3 runs 13 residues. Germline V gene lookup returns CDR1 SEHNR and CDR2 FQNEAQ (reference sequence). V was pared by 8 bases and J by 4 bases, with 14 bases between. The CDR3, as DNA: TGTGCCAGCCTCAGGGCCGAAAGCACTGAAGCTTTCTTT. Encoded protein: CASLRAESTEAFF.

V gene TRBV12-3 or TRBV12-4 combines with J gene TRBJ2-2; the D is unclear. The CDR3 extends over 15 amino acids. Trimming left V 1 base short and J 1 base short, with 7 bases between. The CDR3 here is CASSLGDLNTGELFF. In DNA, the CDR3 is TGTGCCAGCAGTTTAGGAGACTTGAACACCGGGGAGCTGTTTTTT.

The genes are TRBV20-1 and TRBJ1-5; D is undetermined. The V end lost 0 bases, the J end lost 9 bases, and 12 bases lay between the germline ends. Germline loops: CDR1 DFQATT, CDR2 SNEGSKA (reference sequence). This CDR3 has 13 residues. The CDR3 protein is CSAREGGFGPQHF. The CDR3, as DNA: TGCAGTGCTAGAGAGGGAGGTTTTGGGCCCCAGCATTTT.

In its sample, this clonotype was seen a few times. The chain uses TRBV6-6 and TRBJ1-2; a weak D match, TRBD1 (5 bases). The germline V gene encodes CDR1 MNHNY and CDR2 SVGAGI (reference sequence). Trimming took off 0 bases at V and 7 bases at J, with 9 bases between the two ends. This CDR3 is built from 13 residues. CDR3 in amino acids: CASSYSEGRGYTF. In DNA, the CDR3 is TGTGCCAGCAGTTACTCGGAGGGGCGTGGCTACACCTTC.

This clonotype was recorded many times. The chain uses TRBV7-6 and TRBJ1-5, with no clear D. Per germline, CDR1 SGHVS and CDR2 FNYEAQ. The CDR3 loop spans 13 amino acids. Trimming removed 5 bases from V and 6 bases from J, with 11 bases in between. CDR3 DNA sequence: TGTGCCAGCAGCGGAGGCTTGAGTCAGCCCCAGCATTTT. Translated, it gives CASSGGLSQPQHF.

This clonotype turned up a few times. The chain combines TRBV4-1 with TRBJ1-1, with D possibly being TRBD1 (6 bases). The CDR3 runs to 15 residues. V lost 5 bases and J 2 bases, leaving 15 bases between the germline ends. CDR1 and CDR2 (germline): MGHRA, YSYEKL. CDR3 protein: CASSKTDSPNTEAFF. CDR3 sequence (DNA): TGCGCCAGCAGCAAAACGGACAGTCCAAACACTGAAGCTTTCTTT.

There are many counts of this clonotype. The J gene is TRBJ1-2, the V gene TRBV25-1; D is possibly TRBD1 (5 bases). Trimming removed 6 bases at V and 2 bases at J, with 16 bases between. Germline V gene data show CDR1 as MGHDK and CDR2 as SYGVNS. This CDR3 has 15 residues. The CDR3 DNA sequence: TGTGCCAGCAGCACGACAATCGAGGGGAACTATGGCTACACCTTC. Its translation is CASSTTIEGNYGYTF.

This clonotype was counted once. The CDR3 here is CASSDDGTSGTDTQYF. The CDR3 bases are TGTGCCAGCAGTGACGACGGGACTAGCGGCACAGATACGCAGTATTTT. The V call is TRBV6-4, the J call TRBJ2-3; 10 nucleotides align to TRBD2. This CDR3 has 16 residues. Per the germline V gene, CDR1 is MRHNA and CDR2 is SNTAGT. Trimming cost V 2 bases and J 1 base; bases outside gene matches: 3.

V gene TRBV29-1 combines with J gene TRBJ2-7; D perhaps matches TRBD1 (5 bases). V was pared by 2 bases and J by 2 bases, with 10 bases between. Looked up from germline, CDR1 is SQVTM and CDR2 is ANQGSEA. The CDR3 is made up of 13 amino acids. Written as DNA, the CDR3 is TGCAGCGTTGAATTGCAGGGCGCCTACGAGCAGTACTTC. Protein sequence: CSVELQGAYEQYF.

This clonotype has just a few counts. The chain uses TRBV19 and TRBJ1-5, with a tentative D call TRBD1 (5 bases). Per the germline V gene, CDR1 is LNHDA and CDR2 is SQIVND (reference sequence). V lost 2 bases and J lost 1, with 9 bases in between. The CDR3 contains 15 residues. CDR3 DNA sequence: TGTGCCAGTAGTATACAGGGCTTGAGCAATCAGCCCCAGCATTTT. It specifies CASSIQGLSNQPQHF.

This clonotype was found many times. The chain is built from TRBV6-5 and TRBJ1-1, with D unresolved. With 4 bases removed from V and 1 base from J, the gap between germline ends came to 7 bases. Per the germline V gene, CDR1 is MNHEY and CDR2 is SVGAGI. The CDR3 has 13 residues. Here the CDR3 reads CASSSRQNTEAFF. CDR3 DNA sequence: TGTGCCAGCAGTTCCCGACAGAACACTGAAGCTTTCTTT.

This clonotype has just a few counts. The rearrangement joins TRBV4-1 to TRBJ2-6; no reliable D call. The V end was cut by 4 bases, the J end by 0 bases, with 10 bases between. The germline V gene encodes CDR1 MGHRA and CDR2 YSYEKL. The CDR3 contains 16 residues. CDR3 bases: TGCGCCAGCAGCCCCCTTGGCATCTCTGGGGCCAACGTCCTGACTTTC. It specifies CASSPLGISGANVLTF.

J is TRBJ1-2 and V is TRBV3-1; TRBD1 might be the D (5 bases). The CDR3 contains 14 residues. Germline V CDR1 and CDR2: LGHDT, YNNKEL (reference sequence). The V gene lost 0 bases and the J gene lost 9 bases, with 14 bases spanning the gap. Here the CDR3 DNA reads TGTGCCAGCAGCCAAGAAAACAGGCAGAGCCGCTACACCTTC. This gives the protein CASSQENRQSRYTF.

This clonotype was detected ten times or more. CDR3 coding DNA: TGCAGTGCGGAGTCGACAGGAAACTCCTACGAGCAGTACTTC. Translation gives CSAESTGNSYEQYF. This chain connects TRBV20-1 to TRBJ2-7, with a weak D call TRBD1 (6 bases). Germline values: CDR1 DFQATT, CDR2 SNEGSKA (reference sequence). Trimming pared 6 bases from V and 0 bases from J, leaving 15 bases between. The CDR3 contains 14 residues.

This clonotype has just a few counts. The V and J genes are TRBV20-1 and TRBJ1-6; the match to TRBD1 covers 8 bases. V lost 1 base, J lost 6 bases, and 5 bases stayed unmatched. This CDR3 contains 15 residues. Germline CDR1 DFQATT, CDR2 SNEGSKA (reference sequence). CDR3 loop: CSARVQGAFNSPLHF. The CDR3 nucleotides read TGCAGTGCTAGAGTCCAGGGGGCTTTTAATTCACCCCTCCACTTT.

V usage is TRBV4-2 and J usage is TRBJ2-1, with D perhaps given as TRBD1 or TRBD2 (5 bases each). The ends were cut back, 5 bases at V and 1 base at J, with 12 bases in the middle. The CDR3 is 15 amino acids. Germline CDR1 is LGHNA and CDR2 is YNFKEQ. Written as DNA, the CDR3 is TGTGCCAGCAGCACAAAGAGGGGATCCTACAATGAGCAGTTCTTC. Translating it yields CASSTKRGSYNEQFF.

This clonotype has a handful of counts. J is TRBJ1-2 and V is TRBV5-1; no reliable D call. The germline CDR1 and CDR2 sequences are SGHRS and YFSETQ. The V and J ends lost 4 bases and 7 bases respectively, with 11 bases between them. The CDR3 runs to 12 residues. The DNA for the CDR3 is TGCGCCAGCAGCCCGACAAATACTGGCTACACCTTC. This gives the protein CASSPTNTGYTF.

This chain links TRBV18 with TRBJ2-5, with 10 nucleotides matching TRBD2. The CDR3 contains 14 residues. The J segment lost 1 base and the V segment lost 6 bases, leaving 2 bases of the junction unmatched. CDR1 and CDR2 from the germline V gene are KGHSH and LQKENI. DNA for the CDR3: TGTGCCAGCTCGAGGACTAGCGGCCAAGAGACCCAGTACTTC. Translating gives CASSRTSGQETQYF.

The rearrangement links TRBV2 to TRBJ2-1, with TRBD2 as a possible D gene (6 bases). The germline V and J ends were trimmed by 6 bases and 8 bases, with 14 bases remaining between them. The V gene's germline CDR1 is SNHLY and CDR2 FYNNEI. This CDR3 has 13 residues. CDR3 DNA sequence: TGTGCCAGCAGAAAGGACGGGAGAGATGAGCAGTTCTTC. Its protein is CASRKDGRDEQFF. The complete variable domain, with remaining parts taken from reference TRBV2 and TRBJ2-1, reads EPEVTQTPSHQVTQMGQEVILRCVPISNHLYFYWYRQILGQKVEFLVSFYNNEISEKSEIFDDQFSVERPDGSNFTLKIRSTKLEDSAMYFCASRKDGRDEQFFGPGTRLTVL.

This clonotype has only a few counts. This chain links TRBV6-1 with TRBJ2-7, with TRBD1 as a possible D gene (6 bases). Trimming removed 6 bases from V and 5 bases from J, with 17 bases in between. The CDR3 extends over 14 amino acids. Germline CDR1 MNHNS, CDR2 SASEGT. For the CDR3, the DNA is TGTGCCAGCAGAGACCAGGGGTTGCGTGACGAGCAGTACTTC. Protein: CASRDQGLRDEQYF.

The chain carries TRBV19 and TRBJ1-1, with 9 bases identical to TRBD1. The CDR3 loop spans 16 amino acids. CDR1 LNHDA and CDR2 SQIVND come from the germline V gene (reference sequence). V lost 4 bases and J lost 3; bases outside the gene matches: 9. CDR3 DNA sequence: TGTGCCAGTAGTACCTACAGGGGGCGCGCGGACACTGAAGCTTTCTTT. Protein product: CASSTYRGRADTEAFF. The whole variable domain, remainder taken from reference TRBV19 and TRBJ1-1, is DGGITQSPKYLFRKEGQNVTLSCEQNLNHDAMYWYRQDPGQGLRLIYYSQIVNDFQKGDIAEGYSVSREKKESFPLTVTSAQKNPTAFYLCASSTYRGRADTEAFFGQGTRLTVV.